Presented here are 26 T cell receptor beta chains from one specimen sequenced in a study of beta chain features in type 1 diabetes. Expressed TCRB transcripts were sequenced because the entire RNA isolate underwent reverse transcription. This table comes from immunoSEQ multiplex PCR, and its TCRdb copy is limited to in-frame clones, with some not included. This sample has some 330,000 clones, with 9.5% to 11% found just once. Input material: naive CD4+ T cells from blood. Source of these receptors: a woman aged 25 to 39 in good health.

The CDR3 here is CASSKGLAEDYNEQFF. The CDR3 DNA reads as TGTGCCAGCAGCAAAGGTCTAGCGGAAGACTACAATGAGCAGTTCTTC. The rearrangement uses TRBV21-1 and TRBJ2-1; TRBD2 is the table's D call, not checked against the DNA. TRBV21-1 is a pseudogene locus. This CDR3 contains 16 residues.

The chain recombines TRBV4-1 with TRBJ2-1; TRBD2 aligns across 10 bases. Trimming took 0 bases from V and 5 from J; bases not matched to a gene: 7. This CDR3 comprises 17 residues. CDR1 and CDR2 (germline): MGHRA, YSYEKL. Written as DNA, the CDR3 is TGCGCCAGCAGCCAAGAAGGCGGGACTAGCGCTGACAATGAGCAGTTCTTC. Amino acids: CASSQEGGTSADNEQFF.

The CDR3, as DNA: TGCAGCGTTGACGCCCTAACTAGCACAGATACGCAGTATTTT. Translated: CSVDALTSTDTQYF. This rearrangement joins TRBV29-1 to TRBJ2-3; D unclear. Trimming took off 3 bases at V and 0 bases at J, with 10 bases between the two ends. CDR1 is SQVTM, CDR2 ANQGSEA, per germline. This CDR3 spans 14 amino acids.

This clone was seen a few times. The chain combines TRBV18 with TRBJ2-7; 8 bases fit TRBD2. The CDR3 loop spans 14 amino acids. Germline CDR1 KGHSH, CDR2 LQKENI. Unmatched junction bases numbered 11, after V lost 6 bases and J lost 7 bases. CDR3 sequence reads: CASSAGTRSLEQYF. In DNA form, the CDR3 reads TGTGCCAGCTCGGCCGGGACTAGGAGTTTGGAGCAGTACTTC. Looking up the rest from reference TRBV18 and TRBJ2-7 gives the full variable domain: NAGVMQNPRHLVRRRGQEARLRCSPMKGHSHVYWYRQLPEEGLKFMVYLQKENIIDESGMPKERFSAEFPKEGPSILRIQQVVRGDSAAYFCASSAGTRSLEQYFGPGTRLTVT.

The rearrangement uses TRBV28 and TRBJ1-5, with D tentatively TRBD1 (6 bases). The V gene's germline CDR1 is MDHEN and CDR2 SYDVKM. Trimming pared 7 bases from V and 1 base from J, leaving 17 bases between. This CDR3 has 16 residues. The CDR3 DNA reads as TGTGCCAGCATACTACAGGGCCGACGGAGCAATCAGCCCCAGCATTTT. This gives the protein CASILQGRRSNQPQHF.

The CDR3 loop is CASSWGQGLFYEQYF. Here the CDR3 DNA reads TGTGCCAGCAGCTGGGGACAGGGTTTGTTCTACGAGCAGTACTTC. The V and J genes are TRBV7-3 and TRBJ2-7; 9 nucleotides line up with TRBD1. CDR3 size: 15 residues. From germline, CDR1 is SGHTA and CDR2 FQGTGA. The ends lost 4 bases at V and 3 bases at J; junction bases unmatched: 7.

This clone came up a few times. V and J are TRBV29-1 and TRBJ1-1; D uncertain. The CDR3 spans 12 residues. Trimming removed 3 bases at V and 10 bases at J, with 15 bases between. CDR1 is SQVTM and CDR2 is ANQGSEA in the germline V gene. CDR3 in amino acids: CSVDHLESGAFF. CDR3 DNA sequence: TGCAGCGTTGACCATTTAGAAAGTGGAGCTTTCTTT. The complete variable domain, with remaining parts taken from reference TRBV29-1 and TRBJ1-1, reads SAVISQKPSRDICQRGTSLTIQCQVDSQVTMMFWYRQQPGQSLTLIATANQGSEATYESGFVIDKFPISRPNLTFSTLTVSNMSPEDSSIYLCSVDHLESGAFFGQGTRLTVV.

The chain is built from TRBV5-1 and TRBJ1-2; D remains unclear. Germline V gene lookup returns CDR1 SGHRS and CDR2 YFSETQ. This CDR3 contains 13 residues. V lost 1 base, J lost 2 bases, and 6 bases lay in between. CDR3 coding DNA: TGCGCCAGCAGCTTGTTACAGAACTATGGCTACACCTTC. The encoded protein is CASSLLQNYGYTF.

This clone turned up a few times. The chain uses TRBV27 and TRBJ2-2; 14 bases are shared with TRBD2. This CDR3 comprises 15 residues. Germline V gives CDR1 MNHEY, CDR2 SMNVEV (reference sequence). The V and J ends lost 5 bases and 6 bases, in that order; junction bases with no gene match: 2. The CDR3 protein is CASSGLAGGPGELFF. The DNA of the CDR3 is TGTGCCAGCAGTGGACTAGCGGGAGGCCCCGGGGAGCTGTTTTTT.

This clone was seen at least ten times. The chain is built from TRBV25-1 and TRBJ2-4; 9 bases are shared with TRBD1. J gave up 13 bases and V 4 bases, and 5 bases lay outside the gene matches. The germline V gene encodes CDR1 MGHDK and CDR2 SYGVNS. This CDR3 has 12 residues. The CDR3 spells CASSVGQGQQYF. DNA for the CDR3: TGTGCCAGCAGTGTAGGACAGGGGCAGCAGTACTTC.

This clone was counted a few times. The rearrangement uses TRBV7-9 and TRBJ2-5, with D possibly matching TRBD2 (5 bases). CDR3 length equals 18 residues. The V end lost 3 bases, the J end lost 1 base, and 21 bases lay between the germline ends. Germline lookup yields CDR1 SEHNR and CDR2 FQNEAQ (reference sequence). The CDR3 DNA reads as TGTGCCAGCAGCTTTTTCGGACTTTCATATTCGATCCAAGAGACCCAGTACTTC. Translation gives CASSFFGLSYSIQETQYF.

This clone occurred a few times. V and J are TRBV29-1 and TRBJ2-1; maybe TRBD2 (6 bases). This CDR3 is built from 12 residues. Trimming pared 2 bases from V and 8 bases from J, leaving 10 bases between. Germline CDR1 and CDR2: SQVTM and ANQGSEA. The CDR3, as DNA: TGCAGCGTTGAAAAGGAGGGCGATGAGCAGTTCTTC. This gives the protein CSVEKEGDEQFF.

This clone was seen more than once but under ten times. This chain uses TRBV15 with TRBJ1-2, with a weak D call TRBD1 (5 bases). V dropped 1 base and J dropped 6 bases, with 15 bases sitting between them. Per germline, CDR1 LNHNV and CDR2 YYDKDF (reference sequence). This CDR3 spans 15 amino acids. The CDR3: CATSRGGHQGDGYTF. The CDR3 DNA reads TGTGCCACCAGCAGAGGTGGACATCAAGGCGATGGCTACACCTTC.

The table lists this clone with a few counts. The V and J genes are TRBV19 and TRBJ2-5; TRBD1 aligns across 7 bases. Trimming at V came to 5 bases and at J to 3 bases, leaving 6 bases not matched to a gene. Germline V lookup: CDR1 LNHDA, CDR2 SQIVND (reference sequence). The CDR3 runs to 14 residues. Here the CDR3 DNA reads TGTGCCAGTAGTGGAACCGGGACAGAAGAGACCCAGTACTTC. It codes for CASSGTGTEETQYF.

V usage is TRBV11-2 and J usage is TRBJ2-3; a weak D match, TRBD2 (6 bases). Germline V gene lookup returns CDR1 SGHAT and CDR2 FQNNGV. Between the trimmed V and J ends, which lost 5 bases and 4 bases, there was a span of 16 bases. There are 15 residues in the CDR3. CDR3 sequence: CASSRGRMAPDTQYF. In nucleotides, the CDR3 is TGTGCCAGCAGCCGAGGGAGGATGGCCCCAGATACGCAGTATTTT.

The V gene is TRBV28, the J gene TRBJ1-5; 9 nucleotides match TRBD1. The CDR3 runs to 14 residues. Germline CDR1 MDHEN, CDR2 SYDVKM. Trimming removed 5 bases from V and 7 bases from J; junction bases left unmatched: 6. The CDR3 DNA follows: TGTGCCAGCAGTCATGGGACAGGGCACCAGCCCCAGCATTTT. Residues: CASSHGTGHQPQHF.

DNA for the CDR3: TGTGCCAGCAGACCTACAGTGCAGGGGCGCACCGGGGAGCTGTTTTTT. Its protein is CASRPTVQGRTGELFF. V usage is TRBV25-1 and J usage is TRBJ2-2; perhaps TRBD1 as D (6 bases). From germline, CDR1 is MGHDK and CDR2 SYGVNS. This CDR3 is 16 amino acids long. Trimming took off 6 bases at V and 4 bases at J, with 18 bases between the two ends. The entire variable domain, with the rest obtained from reference TRBV25-1 and TRBJ2-2, is as follows: EADIYQTPRYLVIGTGKKITLECSQTMGHDKMYWYQQDPGMELHLIHYSYGVNSTEKGDLSSESTVSRIRTEHFPLTLESARPSHTSQYLCASRPTVQGRTGELFFGEGSRLTVL.

The CDR3 DNA is TGTGCCAGCTCACCGACCCCTTCCGGGGGAGAAAAACTGTTTTTT. As protein: CASSPTPSGGEKLFF. The chain carries TRBV18 and TRBJ1-4; D possibly corresponds to TRBD1 (5 bases). Trimming shortened V by 3 bases and J by 8 bases, and 16 bases separated the two germline ends. Looked up from germline, CDR1 is KGHSH and CDR2 is LQKENI. The CDR3 spans 15 residues. The entire variable domain, with the rest obtained from reference TRBV18 and TRBJ1-4, is as follows: NAGVMQNPRHLVRRRGQEARLRCSPMKGHSHVYWYRQLPEEGLKFMVYLQKENIIDESGMPKERFSAEFPKEGPSILRIQQVVRGDSAAYFCASSPTPSGGEKLFFGSGTQLSVL.

This clone turned up a few times. The genes are TRBV10-3 and TRBJ2-1; TRBD2 aligns across 11 bases. J lost 5 bases, V lost 2 bases, and 8 bases had no gene match. The CDR3 covers 17 residues. Germline loops: CDR1 ENHRY, CDR2 SYGVKD. The CDR3, as DNA: TGTGCCATCAGTGAGCGCAGCCCGGGACTAGCGGACAATGAGCAGTTCTTC. This encodes CAISERSPGLADNEQFF.

This clone was picked up a small number of times. The chain links TRBV7-3 to TRBJ2-1; the D is unclear. Germline lookup yields CDR1 SGHTA and CDR2 FQGTGA. The length of the CDR3 is 13 residues. Trimming pared 4 bases from V and 13 bases from J, leaving 17 bases between. This CDR3 reads CASSSPPRAYQFF. CDR3 in DNA: TGTGCCAGCAGCTCGCCCCCCAGAGCGTATCAGTTCTTC. Filled out from reference TRBV7-3 and TRBJ2-1, the complete variable domain reads GAGVSQTPSNKVTEKGKYVELRCDPISGHTALYWYRQSLGQGPEFLIYFQGTGAADDSGLPNDRFFAVRPEGSVSTLKIQRTERGDSAVYLCASSSPPRAYQFFGPGTRLTVL.

The V and J genes are TRBV30 and TRBJ2-1; no firm D call. Germline V CDR1 and CDR2: GTSNPN, SVGIG (reference sequence). V shed 4 bases and J shed 3 bases, with 7 bases lying between them. CDR3 size: 12 residues. The CDR3 region has the DNA TGTGCCTGGACAGGCGACTACAATGAGCAGTTCTTC. This encodes CAWTGDYNEQFF.

V is TRBV9 and J is TRBJ1-3; 10 bases align to TRBD1. CDR1 and CDR2 (germline): SGDLS, YYNGEE. This CDR3 comprises 15 residues. The V segment lost 4 bases and the J segment 3 bases; nucleotides outside the gene matches: 4. The DNA of the CDR3 is TGTGCCAGCAGCAGACAGGGGGCAAGTGGAAACACCATATATTTT. It yields the protein CASSRQGASGNTIYF.

The DNA of the CDR3 is TGCAGCGTGGGGGGGACACGACAGGGGAGGAGGTCCCAGTACTTC. Translated, it gives CSVGGTRQGRRSQYF. The chain uses TRBV29-1 and TRBJ2-5; D is perhaps TRBD1 (8 bases). V lost 6 bases to trimming and J lost 9 bases, with 26 bases between them. Germline loops: CDR1 SQVTM, CDR2 ANQGSEA. The CDR3 runs 15 residues.

This sequence joins TRBV5-1 and TRBJ2-3; 9 bases agree with TRBD2. The CDR3 has 13 residues. The trim removed 4 bases at V and 6 bases at J, leaving 3 bases unmatched. The germline gives CDR1 SGHRS, CDR2 YFSETQ. The CDR3 protein is CASSAGLADTQYF. The CDR3 DNA reads as TGCGCCAGCAGCGCCGGACTAGCGGATACGCAGTATTTT.

The chain links TRBV18 to TRBJ1-1; D is perhaps TRBD1 (6 bases). The V gene lost 2 bases and the J gene lost 1 base, with 8 bases spanning the gap. The CDR3 is made up of 14 amino acids. The germline CDR1 and CDR2 sequences are KGHSH and LQKENI. The CDR3 nucleotides read TGTGCCAGCTCACCAAACAGGGAGAACACTGAAGCTTTCTTT. The encoded protein is CASSPNRENTEAFF.

The V and J genes are TRBV2 and TRBJ2-5, with 8 bases that match TRBD2. Per the germline V gene, CDR1 is SNHLY and CDR2 is FYNNEI. The ends lost 6 bases at V and 5 bases at J; junction bases unmatched: 5. CDR3 size: 13 residues. The CDR3 spells CASRPGLGETQYF. The CDR3 DNA follows: TGTGCCAGCAGACCGGGACTAGGGGAGACCCAGTACTTC.